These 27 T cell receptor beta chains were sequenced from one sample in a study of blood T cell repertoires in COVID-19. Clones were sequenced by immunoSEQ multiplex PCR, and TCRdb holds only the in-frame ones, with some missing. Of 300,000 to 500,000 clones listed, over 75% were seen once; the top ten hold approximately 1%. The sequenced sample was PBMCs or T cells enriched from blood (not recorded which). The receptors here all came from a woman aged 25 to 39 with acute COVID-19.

The CDR3 sequence is CASSLESGKETQYF. CDR3 DNA: TGCGCCAGCAGCTTGGAGTCAGGGAAAGAGACCCAGTACTTC. The chain has TRBV5-1 and TRBJ2-5, with TRBD1 as a possible D gene (5 bases). Trimming removed 0 bases at V and 3 bases at J, with 9 bases between. Germline V gives CDR1 SGHRS, CDR2 YFSETQ. This CDR3 has 14 amino acids.

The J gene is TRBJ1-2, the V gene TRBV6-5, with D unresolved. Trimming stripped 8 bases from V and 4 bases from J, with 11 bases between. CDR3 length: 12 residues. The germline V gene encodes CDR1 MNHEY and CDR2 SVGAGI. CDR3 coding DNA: TGTGCCAGCTCGGGATTTCCCTATGGCTACACCTTC. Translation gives CASSGFPYGYTF.

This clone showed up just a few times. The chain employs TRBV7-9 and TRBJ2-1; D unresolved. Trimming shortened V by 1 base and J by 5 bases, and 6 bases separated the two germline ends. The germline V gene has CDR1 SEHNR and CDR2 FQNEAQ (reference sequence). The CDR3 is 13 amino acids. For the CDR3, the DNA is TGTGCCAGCAGCTTAGGACTTAACAATGAGCAGTTCTTC. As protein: CASSLGLNNEQFF.

CDR3 DNA: TGTGCCACCAGCAGAGATGAAGTAGCGGGGGGGCCCGGGGAGCTGTTTTTT. Translating it yields CATSRDEVAGGPGELFF. The genes are TRBV15 and TRBJ2-2, with TRBD2 identical over 11 bases. CDR1 LNHNV and CDR2 YYDKDF come from the germline V gene (reference sequence). J was trimmed by 6 bases and V by 0 bases; bases with no gene match: 6. This CDR3 is built from 17 residues.

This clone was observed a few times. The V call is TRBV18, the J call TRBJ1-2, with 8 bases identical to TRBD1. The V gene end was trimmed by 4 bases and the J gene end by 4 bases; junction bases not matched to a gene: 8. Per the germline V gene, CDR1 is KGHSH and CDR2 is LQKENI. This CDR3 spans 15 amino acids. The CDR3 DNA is TGTGCCAGCTCACAAGCGACAGGGGCTATCTATGGCTACACCTTC. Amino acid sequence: CASSQATGAIYGYTF. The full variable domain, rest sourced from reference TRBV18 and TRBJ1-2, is NAGVMQNPRHLVRRRGQEARLRCSPMKGHSHVYWYRQLPEEGLKFMVYLQKENIIDESGMPKERFSAEFPKEGPSILRIQQVVRGDSAAYFCASSQATGAIYGYTFGSGTRLTVV.

CDR3 nucleotides: TGTGCCATCAGTCCTGAGGACTACGAGCAGTACTTC. Translating it yields CAISPEDYEQYF. The V call is TRBV10-3, the J call TRBJ2-7, with no clear D. The ends were cut back, 5 bases at V and 3 bases at J, with 8 bases in the middle. This CDR3 region has 12 residues. Germline assignment: CDR1 ENHRY and CDR2 SYGVKD.

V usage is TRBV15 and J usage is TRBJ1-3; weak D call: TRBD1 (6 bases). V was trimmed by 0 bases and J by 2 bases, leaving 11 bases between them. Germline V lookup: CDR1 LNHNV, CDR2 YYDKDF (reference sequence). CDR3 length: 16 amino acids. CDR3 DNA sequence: TGTGCCACCAGCAGAGATAGTTCAGGGGCTGGAAACACCATATATTTT. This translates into CATSRDSSGAGNTIYF.

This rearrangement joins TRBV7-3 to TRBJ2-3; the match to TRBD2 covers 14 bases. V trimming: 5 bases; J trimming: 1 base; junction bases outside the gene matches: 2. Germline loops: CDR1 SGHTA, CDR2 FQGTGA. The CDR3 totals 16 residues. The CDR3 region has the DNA TGTGCCAGCAGCGTGGGACTAGCGGGGGGCACAGATACGCAGTATTTT. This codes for CASSVGLAGGTDTQYF.

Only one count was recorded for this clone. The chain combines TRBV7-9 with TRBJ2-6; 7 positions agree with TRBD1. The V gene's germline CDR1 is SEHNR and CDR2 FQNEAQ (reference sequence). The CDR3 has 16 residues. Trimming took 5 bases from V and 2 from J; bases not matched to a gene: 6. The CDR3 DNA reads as TGTGCCAGCAGCCGACGACAGGGAACTGGGGCCAACGTCCTGACTTTC. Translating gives CASSRRQGTGANVLTF.

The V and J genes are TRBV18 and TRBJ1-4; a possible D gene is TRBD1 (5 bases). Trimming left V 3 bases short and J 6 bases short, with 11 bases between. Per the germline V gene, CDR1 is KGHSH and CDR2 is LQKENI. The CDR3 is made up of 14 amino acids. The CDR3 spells CASSPGGSDEKLFF. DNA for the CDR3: TGTGCCAGCTCACCGGGGGGATCGGATGAAAAACTGTTTTTT.

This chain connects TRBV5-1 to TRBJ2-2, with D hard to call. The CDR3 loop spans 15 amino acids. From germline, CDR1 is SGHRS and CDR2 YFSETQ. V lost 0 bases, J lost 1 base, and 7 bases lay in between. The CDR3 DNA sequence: TGCGCCAGCAGCTTGGGGCACATGAACACCGGGGAGCTGTTTTTT. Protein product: CASSLGHMNTGELFF.

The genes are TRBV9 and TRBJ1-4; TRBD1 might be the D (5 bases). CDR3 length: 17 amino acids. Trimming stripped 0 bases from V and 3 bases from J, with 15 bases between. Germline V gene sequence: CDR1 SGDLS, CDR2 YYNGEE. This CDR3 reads CASSVGPSWGANEKLFF. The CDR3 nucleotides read TGTGCCAGCAGCGTAGGGCCCTCATGGGGGGCTAATGAAAAACTGTTTTTT.

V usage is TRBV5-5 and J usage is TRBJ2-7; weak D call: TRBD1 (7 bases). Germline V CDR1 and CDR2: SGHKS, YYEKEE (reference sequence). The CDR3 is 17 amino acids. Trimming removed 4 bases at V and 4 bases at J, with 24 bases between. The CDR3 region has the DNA TGTGCCAGCAGCCGACAGTCCCCCGCGGGGACAGCTTACGAGCAGTACTTC. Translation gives CASSRQSPAGTAYEQYF.

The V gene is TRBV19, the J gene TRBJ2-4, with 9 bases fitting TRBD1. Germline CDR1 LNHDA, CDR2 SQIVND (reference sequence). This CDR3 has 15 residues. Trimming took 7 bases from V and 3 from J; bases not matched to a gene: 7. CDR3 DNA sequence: TGTGCCAGTACCAGGACAGGGGAAAGCAAAAACATTCAGTACTTC. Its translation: CASTRTGESKNIQYF.

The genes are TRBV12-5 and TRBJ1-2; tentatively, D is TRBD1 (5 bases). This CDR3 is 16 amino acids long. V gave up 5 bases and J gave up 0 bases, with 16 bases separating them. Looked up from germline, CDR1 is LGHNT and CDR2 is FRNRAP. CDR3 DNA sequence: TGTGCTAGTGGTCCCCGGGGGGGACCTTCTAACTATGGCTACACCTTC. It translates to CASGPRGGPSNYGYTF.

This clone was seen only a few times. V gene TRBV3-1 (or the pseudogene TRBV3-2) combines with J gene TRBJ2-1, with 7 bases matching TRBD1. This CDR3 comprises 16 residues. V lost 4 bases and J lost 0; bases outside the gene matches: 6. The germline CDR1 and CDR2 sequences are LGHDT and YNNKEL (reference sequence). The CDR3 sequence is CASSLYRGSSYNEQFF. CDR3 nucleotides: TGTGCCAGCAGCCTTTACAGGGGTAGCTCCTACAATGAGCAGTTCTTC.

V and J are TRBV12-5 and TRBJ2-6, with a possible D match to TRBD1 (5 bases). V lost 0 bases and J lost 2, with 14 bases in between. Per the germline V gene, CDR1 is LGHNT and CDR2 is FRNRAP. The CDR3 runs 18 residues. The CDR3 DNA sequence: TGTGCTAGTGGTTTGGTACCTGATGGGGCAGCTGGGGCCAACGTCCTGACTTTC. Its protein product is CASGLVPDGAAGANVLTF.

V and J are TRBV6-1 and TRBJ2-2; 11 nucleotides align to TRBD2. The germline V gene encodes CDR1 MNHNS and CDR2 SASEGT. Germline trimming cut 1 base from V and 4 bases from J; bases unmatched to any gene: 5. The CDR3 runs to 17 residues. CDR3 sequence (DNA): TGTGCCAGCAGTGAAGTAGCGGGGGGGCTCGGCACCGGGGAGCTGTTTTTT. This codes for CASSEVAGGLGTGELFF.

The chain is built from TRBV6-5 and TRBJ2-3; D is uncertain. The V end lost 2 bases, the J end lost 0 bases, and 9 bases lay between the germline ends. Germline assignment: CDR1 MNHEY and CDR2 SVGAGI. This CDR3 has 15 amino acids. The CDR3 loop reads CASSYMRGSTDTQYF. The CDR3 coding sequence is TGTGCCAGCAGTTACATGCGCGGTAGCACAGATACGCAGTATTTT.

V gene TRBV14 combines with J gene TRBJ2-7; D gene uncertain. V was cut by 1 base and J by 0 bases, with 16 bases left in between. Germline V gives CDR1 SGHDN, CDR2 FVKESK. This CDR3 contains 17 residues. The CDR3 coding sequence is TGTGCCAGCAGCCAAGTTTCAAGGAGCCTAAGCTCCTACGAGCAGTACTTC. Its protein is CASSQVSRSLSSYEQYF.

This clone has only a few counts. Here the CDR3 reads CASAQDRKGGNTIYF. The CDR3 bases are TGTGCTAGTGCCCAGGACAGGAAGGGTGGAAACACCATATATTTT. This sequence joins TRBV12-5 and TRBJ1-3; 7 bases are a match to TRBD1. The V gene end was trimmed by 7 bases and the J gene end by 3 bases; junction bases not matched to a gene: 9. CDR1 LGHNT and CDR2 FRNRAP come from the germline V gene. This CDR3 is 15 amino acids long.

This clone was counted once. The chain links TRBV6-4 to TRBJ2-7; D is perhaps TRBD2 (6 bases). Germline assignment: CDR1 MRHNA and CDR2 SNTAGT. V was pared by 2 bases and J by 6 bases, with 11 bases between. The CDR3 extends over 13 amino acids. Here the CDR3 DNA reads TGTGCCAGCAGTGACGCGCTCGGGGGCGAGCAGTACTTC. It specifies CASSDALGGEQYF.

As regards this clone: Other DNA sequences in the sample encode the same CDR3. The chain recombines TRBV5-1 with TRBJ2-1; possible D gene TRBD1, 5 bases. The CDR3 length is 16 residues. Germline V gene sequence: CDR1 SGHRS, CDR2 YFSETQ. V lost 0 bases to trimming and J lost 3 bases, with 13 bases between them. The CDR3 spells CASSLAGQGYYNEQFF. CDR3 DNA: TGCGCCAGCAGCTTGGCCGGGCAGGGATACTACAATGAGCAGTTCTTC.

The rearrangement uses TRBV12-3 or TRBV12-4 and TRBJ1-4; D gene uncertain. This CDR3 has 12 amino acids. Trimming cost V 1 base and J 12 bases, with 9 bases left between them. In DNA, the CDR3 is TGTGCCAGCAGTTTAGACTCGCGGGAACTGTTTTTT. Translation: CASSLDSRELFF.

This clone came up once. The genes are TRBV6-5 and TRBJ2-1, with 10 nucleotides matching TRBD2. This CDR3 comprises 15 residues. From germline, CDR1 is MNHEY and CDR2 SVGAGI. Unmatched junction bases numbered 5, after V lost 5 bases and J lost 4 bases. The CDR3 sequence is CASSNSGGTYNEQFF. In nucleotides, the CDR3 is TGTGCCAGCAGTAATAGCGGGGGGACTTACAATGAGCAGTTCTTC.

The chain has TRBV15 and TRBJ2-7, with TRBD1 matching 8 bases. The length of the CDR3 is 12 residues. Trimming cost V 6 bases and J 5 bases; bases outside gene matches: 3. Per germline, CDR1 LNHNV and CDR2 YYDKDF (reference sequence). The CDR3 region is CATRTGVDEQYF. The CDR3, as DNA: TGTGCCACCAGGACAGGGGTGGACGAGCAGTACTTC.

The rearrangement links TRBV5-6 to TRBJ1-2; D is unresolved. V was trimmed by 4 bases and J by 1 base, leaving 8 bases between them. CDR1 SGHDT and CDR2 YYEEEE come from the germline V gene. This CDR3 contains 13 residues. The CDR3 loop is CASSPRDNYGYTF. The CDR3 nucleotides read TGTGCCAGCAGCCCCCGAGATAACTATGGCTACACCTTC.